The clone carrying this T cell receptor (beta chain) came up a few times. The antigen remains unidentified. The data belong to a study of T cells in Graves' hyperthyroidism and ophthalmopathy. Study-level findings and limits: The majority of expanded thyroid clonotypes above 0.001 also appeared in blood.

CDR1 and CDR2 (germline): LGHNA, YSLEER. The CDR3 length is 15 residues. The trim removed 3 bases at V and 2 bases at J, leaving 3 bases unmatched. Patients aged 18 to 65 had newly diagnosed hyperthyroidism of under 2 months' duration. Pregnant or lactating patients were excluded, as were those with uncontrolled infection or other autoimmune disease. RNA transcripts yielded amplified TCR beta CDR3 regions. In the first-round RT-PCR of the TCR CDR3, the HTBI primer set was used. Via MiXCR, TCRdb re-called the multiplex PCR reads, giving one row per CDR3 protein. This sample has roughly 740,000 distinct CDR3 sequences, with 15% to 20% found just once.

Sequencing was performed on blood. The source is a man between 18 and 35 years old with Graves' hyperthyroidism. V gene TRBV4-3 combines with J gene TRBJ2-3; 9 nucleotides align to TRBD2. CDR3 sequence reads: CASSQREGPTDTQYF. Here the CDR3 DNA reads TGCGCCAGCAGCCAGCGGGAGGGCCCCACAGATACGCAGTATTTT.